This T cell receptor beta chain stems from a study of CD8 T cells in ankylosing spondylitis. General study results and limits: As for the disease-linked clones, they showed a CD8+ phenotype and occurred at relatively low frequencies in peripheral blood. Some motif variants were previously reported in reactive arthritis synovial fluid and blood. Characteristic of ankylosing spondylitis blood, it appeared, was a TCR beta motif comprising eight highly homologous variants.

This clonotype was observed a handful of times. Its antigen is unknown. Making the TCR beta libraries involved quantitative 5'-RACE with molecular barcodes. Using its own MiXCR run on the 5' RACE reads, TCRdb lists one record per CDR3 protein. The sample contains some 200,000 distinct CDR3 sequences, 6% to 8% of which appear only once. This CDR3 is built from 15 residues. Germline values: CDR1 DFQATT, CDR2 SNEGSKA (reference sequence). V shed 0 bases, J shed 8 bases, and the junction held 12 bases outside the gene matches. The specimen was blood, either unsorted or a sorted T cell fraction (not recorded which). This receptor was taken from a male donor with ankylosing spondylitis. The chain uses TRBV20-1 and TRBJ1-2; 7 bases are a match to TRBD1. The CDR3 nucleotides read TGCAGTGCTAGAGATCGGACAGGCGACCCCTCGGGCTACACCTTC. This sequence encodes CSARDRTGDPSGYTF.